This is a list of T cell receptor beta chains from one sample in a study of cytomegalovirus exposure and HLA in healthy donors. The assay was immunoSEQ multiplex PCR, and TCRdb's table has in-frame clones only and misses some. The sample has nearly 110,000 clones; around 82% are singletons. Sequencing input: PBMCs. Receptor source: a man in his fifties in good health and CMV-seronegative. The CDR3 runs from the conserved cysteine through the conserved F or W. The order of the fields is D gene, V gene, clone size, J gene, CDR3 protein, CDR3 DNA. A D gene is named only where the DNA matches it firmly. Size is omitted from some rows. Given values are once, few, many or a class for expanded clones.

>-|TRBV2|-|TRBJ1-5
CASRDFGGSGQPQHF
TGTGCCAGCAGGGATTTCGGGGGGTCTGGTCAGCCCCAGCATTTT
>-|TRBV5-1|-|TRBJ2-3
CASSSLSGSTDTQYF
TGCGCCAGCAGCTCCCTTAGCGGTAGCACAGATACGCAGTATTTT
>-|TRBV10-2|-|TRBJ2-1
CASAEGGRNEQFF
TGCGCCAGCGCGGAGGGAGGTCGTAATGAGCAGTTCTTC
>-|TRBV7-2|-|TRBJ1-5
CASSLIEVQPQHF
TGTGCCAGCAGCTTAATTGAGGTGCAGCCCCAGCATTTT
>-|TRBV30|-|TRBJ1-2
CAWSVGWAGSGYGYTF
TGTGCCTGGAGTGTAGGGTGGGCAGGGTCAGGCTATGGCTACACCTTC
>TRBD1|TRBV27|-|TRBJ1-2
CASRSQGAGAWTF
TGTGCCAGCAGATCACAGGGGGCGGGGGCATGGACCTTC
>-|TRBV9|-|TRBJ1-3
CASSVGPGHRSGNTIYF
TGTGCCAGCAGCGTAGGTCCGGGACACCGCTCTGGAAACACCATATATTTT
>-|TRBV21-1|once|TRBJ1-5
CASSKGETGEVNQPQHF
TGTGCCAGCAGCAAAGGAGAGACAGGGGAGGTCAATCAGCCCCAGCATTTT
>TRBD1|TRBV5-4|-|TRBJ1-2
CASSLETGAGYTF
TGTGCCAGCAGCTTGGAGACAGGGGCGGGCTACACCTTC
>-|TRBV7-9|few|TRBJ1-4
CASSLRGSNEKLFF
TGTGCCAGCAGCTTACGAGGGTCTAATGAAAAACTGTTTTTT
>-|TRBV27|once|TRBJ1-1
CASSLGGLRENTEAFF
TGTGCCAGCAGTTTAGGGGGTCTGCGGGAGAACACTGAAGCTTTCTTT
>-|TRBV19|-|TRBJ2-3
CASGAVSTDTQYF
TGTGCCAGTGGGGCGGTCAGCACAGATACGCAGTATTTT
>TRBD2|TRBV5-6|-|TRBJ2-1
CASSLLAGVASYNEQFF
TGTGCCAGCAGCTTACTAGCGGGGGTAGCGTCCTACAATGAGCAGTTCTTC
>-|TRBV19|-|TRBJ1-2
CASRPRDNYGYTF
TGTGCCAGTAGGCCGAGGGATAACTATGGCTACACCTTC
>TRBD1|TRBV28|-|TRBJ1-3
CASSGRDRGRNTIYF
TGTGCCAGCAGTGGCCGGGACAGGGGGAGAAACACCATATATTTT
>TRBD1|TRBV30|-|TRBJ1-1
CAWSSPAGTANTEAFF
TGTGCCTGGAGTTCTCCCGCGGGGACAGCGAACACTGAAGCTTTCTTT
>-|TRBV5-1|-|TRBJ1-2
CASSLGFNNYGYTF
TGCGCCAGCAGCTTGGGTTTCAATAACTATGGCTACACCTTC
>TRBD2|TRBV7-9|-|TRBJ2-1
CASSPPGTSGRNEQFF
TGTGCCAGCAGCCCTCCGGGGACTAGCGGCCGGAATGAGCAGTTCTTC
>-|TRBV5-1|-|TRBJ2-2
CASISGGNTGELFF
TGCGCCAGCATAAGTGGGGGCAACACCGGGGAGCTGTTTTTT
>-|TRBV29-1|-|TRBJ2-1
CSSRGIYNEQFF
TGCAGCTCTAGGGGGATCTACAATGAGCAGTTCTTC
>TRBD2|TRBV7-8|-|TRBJ2-3
CASSLVTLAGGRTDTQYF
TGTGCCAGCAGCTTAGTTACCCTCGCGGGGGGACGCACAGATACGCAGTATTTT
>TRBD1|TRBV28|-|TRBJ1-1
CASSLGQGGEAFF
TGTGCCAGCAGTCTCGGACAGGGGGGTGAAGCTTTCTTT
>-|TRBV5-1|-|TRBJ2-5
CASSLYSSGQETQYF
-
>TRBD2|TRBV10-2|-|TRBJ2-1
CASREGGLADISSYNEQFF
TGCGCCAGCAGAGAGGGGGGACTAGCGGATATAAGCTCCTACAATGAGCAGTTCTTC
>-|TRBV19|-|TRBJ1-5
CASRPTPGNQPQHF
TGTGCCAGTCGACCCACCCCAGGGAATCAGCCCCAGCATTTT
>-|TRBV4-1|-|TRBJ2-7
CASSHGTGGTYEQYF
TGCGCCAGCAGCCATGGCACTGGAGGAACCTACGAGCAGTACTTC
>-|TRBV18|-|TRBJ1-3
CASSPQGPDSGNTIYF
TGTGCCAGCTCACCACAGGGGCCGGACTCTGGAAACACCATATATTTT
>-|TRBV7-2|-|TRBJ1-1
CASSLMAVNTEAFF
TGTGCCAGCAGCTTGATGGCCGTGAACACTGAAGCTTTCTTT
>TRBD1|TRBV6-1|once|TRBJ1-2
CASSVTGYRYGYTF
TGTGCCAGCAGTGTGACAGGGTATAGGTATGGCTACACCTTC
>-|TRBV5-6|-|TRBJ2-1
CASRYLRFSYNEQFF
TGTGCCAGCCGTTACCTTCGGTTTTCCTACAATGAGCAGTTCTTC
>TRBD1|TRBV5-4|once|TRBJ2-7
CASSRPGTGATYEQYF
TGTGCCAGCAGCCGCCCTGGGACAGGGGCGACTTACGAGCAGTACTTC
>-|TRBV7-9|-|TRBJ1-2
CASSTVAASYGYTF
TGTGCCAGCAGCACCGTTGCGGCTTCCTATGGCTACACCTTC
>TRBD1|TRBV10-3|once|TRBJ2-5
CAIRTGGGQGQETQYF
TGTGCCATCAGAACCGGAGGGGGACAGGGGCAAGAGACCCAGTACTTC
>-|TRBV5-1|-|TRBJ2-7
CASSFAGEQYF
TGCGCCAGCAGCTTTGCAGGGGAGCAGTACTTC
>TRBD2|TRBV5-1|-|TRBJ2-7
CASSLAVGGFRKEQYF
TGCGCCAGCAGCTTGGCGGTGGGGGGGTTCAGGAAGGAGCAGTACTTC
>-|TRBV7-3|-|TRBJ1-5
CASSLGGAGQPQHF
TGTGCCAGCAGCTTAGGTGGCGCGGGGCAGCCCCAGCATTTT
>-|TRBV4-2|-|TRBJ2-2
CASSQDHGQGGRELFF
TGTGCCAGCAGCCAAGATCACGGGCAGGGTGGAAGGGAGCTGTTTTTT
>-|TRBV28|-|TRBJ1-5
CASRDAGSWQPQHF
TGTGCCAGCAGGGATGCAGGGTCATGGCAGCCCCAGCATTTT
>-|TRBV21-1|once|TRBJ1-1
CASSKLGVLTGPLNTEAFF
TGTGCCAGCAGCAAACTCGGGGTTTTGACAGGACCGCTGAACACTGAAGCTTTCTTT
>-|TRBV18|-|TRBJ2-3
CASSQGQPDTQYF
TGTGCCAGCTCACAGGGGCAACCAGATACGCAGTATTTT
>-|TRBV14|-|TRBJ1-1
CASSQDSWAFF
TGTGCCAGCAGCCAAGATAGTTGGGCTTTCTTT
>-|TRBV6-5|-|TRBJ1-6
CASSFSRGENSPLHF
TGTGCCAGCAGTTTTAGCAGGGGCGAGAATTCACCCCTCCACTTT
>-|TRBV6-4|-|TRBJ1-6
CASRRSHAANSPLHF
TGTGCCAGCAGGAGAAGTCACGCTGCGAATTCACCCCTCCACTTT
>-|TRBV4-2|-|TRBJ1-4
CASSQASTGGIEKLFF
TGTGCCAGCAGCCAAGCTTCCACGGGAGGTATTGAAAAACTGTTTTTT
>TRBD2|TRBV5-8|-|TRBJ2-3
CASPGSGGPTDTQYF
TGTGCCAGCCCGGGTAGCGGGGGGCCGACAGATACGCAGTATTTT
>TRBD1|TRBV7-9|-|TRBJ2-2
CASTPGQYTGELFF
TGTGCCAGCACCCCGGGACAGTACACCGGGGAGCTGTTTTTT
>TRBD1|TRBV5-6|-|TRBJ1-5
CASRRKGATNQPQHF
TGTGCCAGCCGTCGGAAGGGGGCTACCAATCAGCCCCAGCATTTT
>TRBD1|TRBV27|-|TRBJ1-1
CASSFLDRAEAFF
TGTGCCAGCAGTTTCCTGGACAGGGCTGAAGCTTTCTTT
>-|TRBV28|-|TRBJ2-1
CASSLTESSYNEQFF
TGTGCCAGCAGTCTCACAGAGAGCTCCTACAATGAGCAGTTCTTC
>-|TRBV19|-|TRBJ1-5
CASSIDPPFNQPQHF
TGTGCCAGTAGTATAGATCCCCCTTTCAATCAGCCCCAGCATTTT
>-|TRBV2|-|TRBJ1-2
CASMSNSLYGYTF
TGTGCCAGCATGTCTAACAGCCTCTATGGCTACACCTTC
>-|TRBV19|-|TRBJ1-5
CASRDSRGSNQPQHF
TGTGCCAGTAGGGACTCCAGGGGTAGCAATCAGCCCCAGCATTTT
>TRBD1|TRBV5-1|-|TRBJ1-1
CASSLGDRVTEAFF
TGCGCCAGCAGCTTAGGGGACAGGGTAACTGAAGCTTTCTTT
>-|TRBV7-9|-|TRBJ1-2
CSSSSPEAIFYGYTF
TGTTCCAGCAGCTCCCCCGAAGCGATTTTCTATGGCTACACCTTC